This entry lists 20 T cell receptor beta chains sequenced from one sample in a study of T cell changes during pregnancy in multiple sclerosis. The repertoire was sequenced with immunoSEQ multiplex PCR; TCRdb's copy has only in-frame clones and lacks some. Of around 70,000 clones listed, about 90% were seen once; the top ten hold 0.86%. The specimen was peripheral blood, collected in the second trimester of pregnancy. The receptor source for this set is a female donor with multiple sclerosis, enrolled in a pregnancy study.

J is TRBJ2-3 and V is TRBV5-6; possible D gene TRBD1, 6 bases. In germline, CDR1 is SGHDT, CDR2 YYEEEE. Deletions cut 4 bases from V and 3 bases from J, with 15 bases between. This CDR3 has 15 residues. CDR3 bases: TGTGCCAGCAGCGTCGAAAGGGGGTGGACAGATACGCAGTATTTT. It yields the protein CASSVERGWTDTQYF.

This clone was found once. This rearrangement joins TRBV11-2 to TRBJ2-1, with a tentative D call TRBD1 (6 bases). Trimming removed 5 bases from V and 4 bases from J, with 21 bases in between. The CDR3 consists of 17 residues. Germline CDR1 SGHAT, CDR2 FQNNGV. CDR3 in DNA: TGTGCCAGCAGCCTAAGGACAGCGGTTAAAGGTTACAATGAGCAGTTCTTC. It yields the protein CASSLRTAVKGYNEQFF.

The genes are TRBV19 and TRBJ1-2; the match to TRBD1 covers 11 bases. V gave up 3 bases and J gave up 5 bases; unmatched junction bases: 8. Per the germline V gene, CDR1 is LNHDA and CDR2 is SQIVND (reference sequence). This CDR3 region has 16 residues. The CDR3 DNA reads as TGTGCCAGTAGTATCGGTCCCGGGACAGGGGGATATGGCTACACCTTC. It codes for CASSIGPGTGGYGYTF.

The CDR3 DNA reads TGTGCCAGCAGCCAGGGGGTAGCCGGGGAGCTGTTTTTT. Protein sequence: CASSQGVAGELFF. The chain joins TRBV7-9 to TRBJ2-2; 7 bases map to TRBD1. Germline V gene lookup returns CDR1 SEHNR and CDR2 FQNEAQ (reference sequence). This CDR3 comprises 13 residues. Unmatched junction bases numbered 3, after V lost 5 bases and J lost 6 bases.

This CDR3 reads CASTLGLGQGAETQYF. DNA for the CDR3: TGTGCCAGCACCCTGGGGTTGGGACAGGGGGCAGAGACCCAGTACTTC. The J gene is TRBJ2-5, the V gene TRBV7-6, with 12 bases fitting TRBD1. The CDR3 loop spans 16 amino acids. With 7 bases clipped from V and 4 bases from J, the junction kept 10 bases outside the gene matches. Germline V gene sequence: CDR1 SGHVS, CDR2 FNYEAQ.

The rearrangement joins TRBV11-2 to TRBJ1-1; D perhaps matches TRBD1 (5 bases). V was cut by 7 bases and J by 3 bases, with 21 bases left in between. The CDR3 loop spans 16 amino acids. Germline V gives CDR1 SGHAT, CDR2 FQNNGV. In nucleotides, the CDR3 is TGTGCCAGCACCTTTACTGGGGGGGTCCTCGACACTGAAGCTTTCTTT. Translating gives CASTFTGGVLDTEAFF.

The chain has TRBV9 and TRBJ2-3, with a weak D call TRBD2 (7 bases). Per germline, CDR1 SGDLS and CDR2 YYNGEE. Trimming shortened V by 0 bases and J by 6 bases, and 14 bases separated the two germline ends. The CDR3 has 15 amino acids. The CDR3 DNA reads TGTGCCAGCAGCGTAGTCGCGGGGGCTGACGATACGCAGTATTTT. Translation: CASSVVAGADDTQYF.

The J gene is TRBJ1-6, the V gene TRBV7-7; TRBD1 matches at 7 bases. Germline CDR1 SSHAT, CDR2 FNYEAQ (reference sequence). Germline trimming cut 3 bases from V and 7 bases from J; bases unmatched to any gene: 0. The CDR3 length is 13 residues. The CDR3 region has the DNA TGTGCCAGCAGCTTGGACAGGAATTCACCCCTCCACTTT. Its translation is CASSLDRNSPLHF.

The rearrangement uses TRBV9 and TRBJ2-3, with D unresolved. V lost 0 bases, J lost 2 bases, and 7 bases lay in between. The CDR3 runs 14 residues. The germline V gene has CDR1 SGDLS and CDR2 YYNGEE. The CDR3 loop is CASSVGQITDTQYF. DNA of the CDR3: TGTGCCAGCAGCGTAGGGCAGATCACAGATACGCAGTATTTT.

The chain couples TRBV6-6 to TRBJ1-1; D is unresolved. This CDR3 spans 14 amino acids. Germline CDR1 reads MNHNY; CDR2 reads SVGAGI (reference sequence). Trimming stripped 5 bases from V and 2 bases from J, with 12 bases between. CDR3 in amino acids: CASSAGIVNTEAFF. For the CDR3, the DNA is TGTGCCAGCAGTGCCGGGATCGTAAACACTGAAGCTTTCTTT.

The chain links TRBV5-5 to TRBJ2-4; D is ambiguous. CDR3 length: 16 amino acids. Between the trimmed V and J ends, which lost 4 bases and 1 base, there was a span of 15 bases. Germline lookup yields CDR1 SGHKS and CDR2 YYEKEE (reference sequence). CDR3 amino acids: CASSLRHNLAKNIQYF. Written as DNA, the CDR3 is TGTGCCAGCAGCCTACGACATAATTTGGCCAAAAACATTCAGTACTTC.

This clone has just one count. V is TRBV5-5 and J is TRBJ2-7; 11 positions agree with TRBD2. This CDR3 comprises 16 residues. CDR1 is SGHKS, CDR2 YYEKEE, per germline (reference sequence). With V trimmed by 3 bases and J by 5 bases, 10 bases remained unmatched. The CDR3 here is CASSSSGGPRINEQYF. The CDR3 DNA reads TGTGCCAGCAGCTCTAGCGGGGGGCCTAGAATAAACGAGCAGTACTTC.

The rearrangement uses TRBV6-1 and TRBJ1-1, with a tentative D call TRBD1 (5 bases). The CDR3 covers 17 residues. Germline-derived CDR1 and CDR2 are MNHNS and SASEGT. Trimming shortened V by 3 bases and J by 6 bases, and 23 bases separated the two germline ends. In nucleotides, the CDR3 is TGTGCCAGCAGTGATTGGGGCGGAGGGGCCACTACTGCTGAAGCTTTCTTT. It codes for CASSDWGGGATTAEAFF.

The chain employs TRBV7-2 and TRBJ2-7; D gene ambiguous. Germline V lookup: CDR1 SGHTA, CDR2 FQGNSA. The CDR3 extends over 16 amino acids. The V and J ends lost 5 bases and 2 bases respectively, with 19 bases between them. CDR3 bases: TGTGCCAGCAGCCATTCTGGGCAGTTTCTACCCTACGAGCAGTACTTC. Protein sequence: CASSHSGQFLPYEQYF. Supplemented by reference TRBV7-2 and TRBJ2-7, the full variable domain reads GAGVSQSPSNKVTEKGKDVELRCDPISGHTALYWYRQSLGQGLEFLIYFQGNSAPDKSGLPSDRFSAERTGGSVSTLTIQRTQQEDSAVYLCASSHSGQFLPYEQYFGPGTRLTVT.

V and J are TRBV6-1 and TRBJ2-5; 10 bases agree with TRBD1. The V segment lost 4 bases and the J segment 3 bases; nucleotides outside the gene matches: 2. This CDR3 region has 14 residues. Germline CDR1 reads MNHNS; CDR2 reads SASEGT. CDR3 bases: TGTGCCAGCAGTGGTGGGACAGGGGAAGAGACCCAGTACTTC. Its protein is CASSGGTGEETQYF.

This rearrangement joins TRBV5-6 to TRBJ2-1, with 14 bases matching TRBD2. J gave up 5 bases and V 1 base, and 8 bases lay outside the gene matches. CDR1 is SGHDT and CDR2 is YYEEEE in the germline V gene. The CDR3 is 18 amino acids. The CDR3 here is CASSLRLAGGRKHNEQFF. The CDR3 region has the DNA TGTGCCAGCAGCTTGAGACTAGCGGGGGGGCGAAAACACAATGAGCAGTTCTTC.

The chain couples TRBV7-2 to TRBJ1-1, with TRBD1 as a possible D gene (6 bases). V was trimmed by 5 bases and J by 4 bases, leaving 14 bases between them. CDR1 SGHTA and CDR2 FQGNSA come from the germline V gene. The CDR3 totals 14 residues. Written as DNA, the CDR3 is TGTGCCAGCAGCCCGGACAGAATAATCACTGAAGCTTTCTTT. It codes for CASSPDRIITEAFF.

V gene TRBV9 combines with J gene TRBJ1-2, with D possibly TRBD1 on 6 matching bases. Germline V gives CDR1 SGDLS, CDR2 YYNGEE. The V and J ends lost 1 base and 4 bases respectively, with 23 bases between them. This CDR3 region has 18 residues. CDR3 DNA sequence: TGTGCCAGCAGCGTAACTGTGGGGGCGGCAGGGAATATCTATGGCTACACCTTC. It translates to CASSVTVGAAGNIYGYTF.

Turning to this clone: Other DNA sequences in the sample encode the same CDR3. This chain connects TRBV6-4 to TRBJ1-1; 7 bases agree with TRBD1. The V gene end was trimmed by 5 bases and the J gene end by 4 bases; junction bases not matched to a gene: 4. CDR1 MRHNA and CDR2 SNTAGT come from the germline V gene. The CDR3 extends over 13 amino acids. CDR3 sequence (DNA): TGTGCCAGCAGTTACAGGGGAGGCACTGAAGCTTTCTTT. It codes for CASSYRGGTEAFF.

There are a few counts of this clone. The rearrangement links TRBV9 to TRBJ1-1; D might be TRBD1 (5 bases). The germline V gene has CDR1 SGDLS and CDR2 YYNGEE. The CDR3 runs to 14 residues. Trimming stripped 1 base from V and 1 base from J, with 8 bases between. CDR3 sequence: CASSVTGTNTEAFF. The CDR3 DNA is TGTGCCAGCAGCGTAACAGGCACGAACACTGAAGCTTTCTTT. Together with reference TRBV9 and TRBJ1-1, the CDR3 gives the full variable domain: DSGVTQTPKHLITATGQRVTLRCSPRSGDLSVYWYQQSLDQGLQFLIQYYNGEERAKGNILERFSAQQFPDLHSELNLSSLELGDSALYFCASSVTGTNTEAFFGQGTRLTVV.